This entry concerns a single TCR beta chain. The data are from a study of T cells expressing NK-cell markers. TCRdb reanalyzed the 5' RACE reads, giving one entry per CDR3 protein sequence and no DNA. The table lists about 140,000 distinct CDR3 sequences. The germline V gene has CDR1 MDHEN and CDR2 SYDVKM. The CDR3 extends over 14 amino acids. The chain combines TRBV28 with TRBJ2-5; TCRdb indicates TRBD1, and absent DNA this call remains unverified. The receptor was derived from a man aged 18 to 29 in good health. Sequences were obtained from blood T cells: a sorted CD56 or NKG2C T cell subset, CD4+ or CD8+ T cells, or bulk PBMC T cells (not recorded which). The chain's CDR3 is CASTPIGEQETQYF.